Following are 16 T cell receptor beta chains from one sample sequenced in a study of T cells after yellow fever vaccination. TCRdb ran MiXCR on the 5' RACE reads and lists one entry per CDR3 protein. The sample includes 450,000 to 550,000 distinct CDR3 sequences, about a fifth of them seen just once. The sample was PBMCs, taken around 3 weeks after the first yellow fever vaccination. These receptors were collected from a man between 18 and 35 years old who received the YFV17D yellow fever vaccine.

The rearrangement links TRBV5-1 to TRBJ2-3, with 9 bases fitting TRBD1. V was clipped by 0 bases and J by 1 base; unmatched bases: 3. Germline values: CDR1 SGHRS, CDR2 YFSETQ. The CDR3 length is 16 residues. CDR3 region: CASSLGGQGGTDTQYF. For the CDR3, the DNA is TGCGCCAGCAGCTTGGGGGGACAGGGAGGCACAGATACGCAGTATTTT.

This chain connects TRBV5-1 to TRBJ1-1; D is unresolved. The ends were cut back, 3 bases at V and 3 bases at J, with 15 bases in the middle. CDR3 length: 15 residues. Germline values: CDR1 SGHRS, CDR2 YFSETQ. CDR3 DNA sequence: TGCGCCAGCAGCTCCGGACCTCAGCGGGACACTGAAGCTTTCTTT. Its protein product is CASSSGPQRDTEAFF.

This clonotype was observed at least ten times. For the CDR3, the DNA is TGCAGTGCTAACCGAGCCGGGACAGGGAGATCACCCCTCCACTTT. This translates into CSANRAGTGRSPLHF. The chain carries TRBV20-1 and TRBJ1-6, with 9 bases aligning to TRBD1. V shed 4 bases, J shed 10 bases, and the junction held 11 bases outside the gene matches. The CDR3 extends over 15 amino acids. The germline V gene has CDR1 DFQATT and CDR2 SNEGSKA (reference sequence).

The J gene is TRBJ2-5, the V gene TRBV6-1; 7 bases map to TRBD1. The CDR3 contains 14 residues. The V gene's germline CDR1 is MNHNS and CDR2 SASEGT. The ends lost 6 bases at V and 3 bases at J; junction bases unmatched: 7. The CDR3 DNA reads TGTGCCAGCAGCCTCAGGGACAGCAAAGAGACCCAGTACTTC. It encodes CASSLRDSKETQYF.

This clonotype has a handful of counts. The CDR3 sequence: CASSSLLAGDPDTQYF. CDR3 DNA sequence: TGTGCCAGCAGCTCCCTACTAGCGGGGGACCCAGATACGCAGTATTTT. The V gene is TRBV7-9, the J gene TRBJ2-3; 11 positions match TRBD2. The trim removed 4 bases at V and 4 bases at J, leaving 7 bases unmatched. The CDR3 is 16 amino acids. Germline V CDR1 and CDR2: SEHNR, FQNEAQ (reference sequence).

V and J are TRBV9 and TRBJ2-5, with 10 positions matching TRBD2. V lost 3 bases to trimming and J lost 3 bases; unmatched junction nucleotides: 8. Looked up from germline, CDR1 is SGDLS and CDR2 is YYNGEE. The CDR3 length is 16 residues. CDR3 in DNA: TGTGCCAGCAGCGCACTACTAGCGGGGTATAAAGAGACCCAGTACTTC. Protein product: CASSALLAGYKETQYF.

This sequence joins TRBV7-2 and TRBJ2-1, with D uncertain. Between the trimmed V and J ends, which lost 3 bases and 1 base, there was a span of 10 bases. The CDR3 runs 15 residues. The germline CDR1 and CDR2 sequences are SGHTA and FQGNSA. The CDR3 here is CASSFMGLSYNEQFF. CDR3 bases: TGTGCCAGCAGCTTTATGGGGTTGTCCTACAATGAGCAGTTCTTC. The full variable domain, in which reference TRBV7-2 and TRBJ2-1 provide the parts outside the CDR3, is GAGVSQSPSNKVTEKGKDVELRCDPISGHTALYWYRQSLGQGLEFLIYFQGNSAPDKSGLPSDRFSAERTGGSVSTLTIQRTQQEDSAVYLCASSFMGLSYNEQFFGPGTRLTVL.

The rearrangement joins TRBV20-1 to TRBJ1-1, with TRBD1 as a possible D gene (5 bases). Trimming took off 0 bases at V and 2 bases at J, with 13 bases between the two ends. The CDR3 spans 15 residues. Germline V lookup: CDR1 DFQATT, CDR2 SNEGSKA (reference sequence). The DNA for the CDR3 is TGCAGTGCTAGAGATCACAGGCAGGGCAACACTGAAGCTTTCTTT. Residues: CSARDHRQGNTEAFF.

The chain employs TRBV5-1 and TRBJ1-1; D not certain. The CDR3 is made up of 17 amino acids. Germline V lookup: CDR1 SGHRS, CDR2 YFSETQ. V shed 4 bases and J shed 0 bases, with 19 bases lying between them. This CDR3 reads CASSPLGLGQVNTEAFF. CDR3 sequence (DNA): TGCGCCAGCAGCCCTCTTGGGCTCGGTCAGGTGAACACTGAAGCTTTCTTT.

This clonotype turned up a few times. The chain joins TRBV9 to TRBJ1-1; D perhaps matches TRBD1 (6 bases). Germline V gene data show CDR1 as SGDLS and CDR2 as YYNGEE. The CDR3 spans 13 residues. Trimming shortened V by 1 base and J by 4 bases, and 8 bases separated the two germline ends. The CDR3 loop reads CASSVSGATEAFF. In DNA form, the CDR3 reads TGTGCCAGCAGCGTATCAGGGGCCACTGAAGCTTTCTTT.

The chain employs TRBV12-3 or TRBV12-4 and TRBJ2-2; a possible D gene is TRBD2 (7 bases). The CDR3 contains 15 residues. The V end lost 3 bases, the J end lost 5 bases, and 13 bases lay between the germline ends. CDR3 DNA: TGTGCCAGCAGTTTGTGGGGGGGGCGGACCGGGGAGCTGTTTTTT. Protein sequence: CASSLWGGRTGELFF.

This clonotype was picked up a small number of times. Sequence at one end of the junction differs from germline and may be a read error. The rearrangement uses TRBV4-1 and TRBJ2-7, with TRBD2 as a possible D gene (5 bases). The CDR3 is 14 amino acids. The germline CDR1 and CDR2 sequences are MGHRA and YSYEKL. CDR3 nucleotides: TGCGCCAGCAGCGGAGGTAGTGGATCCTACGTGCAGTACTTC. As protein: CASSGGSGSYVQYF.

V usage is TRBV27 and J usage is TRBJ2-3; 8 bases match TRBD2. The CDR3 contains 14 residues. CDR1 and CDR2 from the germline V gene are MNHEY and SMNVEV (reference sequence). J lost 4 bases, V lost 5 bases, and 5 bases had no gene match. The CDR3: CASSPGGRSDTQYF. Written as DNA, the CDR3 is TGTGCCAGCAGTCCGGGAGGGAGGTCAGATACGCAGTATTTT.

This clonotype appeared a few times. The CDR3 loop is CASSYTGQGQGEQYF. The DNA for the CDR3 is TGTGCCAGCAGTTACACGGGACAGGGGCAAGGAGAGCAGTACTTC. V is TRBV6-5 and J is TRBJ2-7; 10 bases are a match to TRBD1. The CDR3 length is 15 residues. V gave up 2 bases and J gave up 7 bases; unmatched junction bases: 8. CDR1 is MNHEY and CDR2 is SVGAGI in the germline V gene.

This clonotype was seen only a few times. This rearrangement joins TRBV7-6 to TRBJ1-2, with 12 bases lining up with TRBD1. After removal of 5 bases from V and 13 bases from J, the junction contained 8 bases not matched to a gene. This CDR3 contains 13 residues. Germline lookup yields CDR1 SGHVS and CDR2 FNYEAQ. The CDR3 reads CASSAGTGGPLTF. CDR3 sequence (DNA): TGTGCCAGCAGCGCCGGGACAGGGGGCCCCCTCACCTTC.

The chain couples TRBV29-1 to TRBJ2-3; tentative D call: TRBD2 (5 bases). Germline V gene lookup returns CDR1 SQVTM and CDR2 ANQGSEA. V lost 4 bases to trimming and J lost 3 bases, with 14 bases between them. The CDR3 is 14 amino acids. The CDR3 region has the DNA TGCAGCGTTGCGGGAACCACTGTTACAGATACGCAGTATTTT. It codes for CSVAGTTVTDTQYF.